This T cell receptor (beta chain) was captured by sequencing in a study of radiotherapy plus CTLA-4 blockade in lung cancer. Study in general: Objective responses were documented in 15% to 20% of patients, with disease control in about 28%.

Looked up from germline, CDR1 is SGHDT and CDR2 is YYEEEE. V dropped 0 bases and J dropped 0 bases, with 8 bases sitting between them. The CDR3 is 15 amino acids. Generated by immunoSEQ multiplex PCR, the TCRdb table keeps only in-frame clones and is missing some. Among about 51,000 clones listed, roughly 77% were seen once. V gene TRBV5-6 combines with J gene TRBJ2-3; tentative D call: TRBD2 (5 bases). This specimen consisted of peripheral blood, obtained from a patient treated with radiotherapy plus ipilimumab. The sequence was collected from a human donor with non-small cell lung cancer who had a complete response to radiotherapy plus ipilimumab. For the CDR3, the DNA is TGTGCCAGCAGCTTGGACGGGATTAGCACAGATACGCAGTATTTT. This translates into CASSLDGISTDTQYF. Complete variable domain (other parts from reference TRBV5-6 and TRBJ2-3): DAGVTQSPTHLIKTRGQQVTLRCSPKSGHDTVSWYQQALGQGPQFIFQYYEEEERQRGNFPDRFSGHQFPNYSSELNVNALLLGDSALYLCASSLDGISTDTQYFGPGTRLTVL.